This entry lists 20 T cell receptor beta chains sequenced from one sample in a study of cytomegalovirus exposure and HLA in healthy donors (dated by TCRdb to the late 2010s). The library was built by means of the immunoSEQ multiplex PCR assay. A mixture of 60 forward primers for TCR Vbeta segments and 13 reverse primers for TCR Jbeta segments was used in the multiplex PCR. TCRdb provides this immuneACCESS table in a form limited to in-frame rearrangements. Some clones are lacking; in checked studies, under half of them reflect an unresolved V gene, and why the rest are absent is not known. For this sample the table gives about 180,000 clones, of which around four fifths were detected only once. Of the sample, over 1.1% falls within the top ten clones. Sequences were obtained from PBMCs. Source of these receptors: a young man in good health and CMV-seronegative.

This clone was detected a few times. V is TRBV11-3 and J is TRBJ1-2, with 9 positions matching TRBD1. Germline trimming cut 5 bases from V and 0 bases from J; bases unmatched to any gene: 7. Germline V gene lookup returns CDR1 SGHNT and CDR2 YENEEA. The CDR3 is 16 amino acids. CDR3 coding DNA: TGTGCCAGCAGCCCAGGGGACAGGGCTTCTAACTATGGCTACACCTTC. Protein product: CASSPGDRASNYGYTF. Full variable domain (missing parts from reference TRBV11-3 and TRBJ1-2): EAGVVQSPRYKIIEKKQPVAFWCNPISGHNTLYWYLQNLGQGPELLIRYENEEAVDDSQLPKDRFSAERLKGVDSTLKIQPAELGDSAVYLCASSPGDRASNYGYTFGSGTRLTVV.

This clone has more than one count but fewer than ten. This chain joins TRBV5-1 and TRBJ2-1; D might be TRBD1 (5 bases). Trimming took 3 bases from V and 6 from J, leaving 13 bases between them. The CDR3 length is 14 residues. Germline V gene sequence: CDR1 SGHRS, CDR2 YFSETQ. Here the CDR3 reads CASSWGGPINEQFF. CDR3 sequence (DNA): TGCGCCAGCAGCTGGGGCGGACCGATCAATGAGCAGTTCTTC.

The J gene is TRBJ1-3, the V gene TRBV7-2, with D possibly TRBD1 on 6 matching bases. The CDR3 totals 16 residues. The V end was cut by 6 bases, the J end by 4 bases, with 19 bases between. Germline V gene sequence: CDR1 SGHTA, CDR2 FQGNSA. CDR3 nucleotide sequence: TGTGCCAGCAGTTCAACAGCGGGGGCGGGGGGAAACACCATATATTTT. Protein product: CASSSTAGAGGNTIYF.

This chain's CDR3 is CATSRQGATYNEQFF. CDR3 bases: TGTGCCACCAGCAGACAGGGGGCAACCTACAATGAGCAGTTCTTC. This chain joins TRBV15 and TRBJ2-1, with 8 positions matching TRBD1. Germline trimming cut 2 bases from V and 2 bases from J; bases unmatched to any gene: 2. The CDR3 has 15 residues. Germline values: CDR1 LNHNV, CDR2 YYDKDF (reference sequence).

The chain is built from TRBV27 and TRBJ1-1; D is unresolved. Trimming removed 5 bases from V and 1 base from J, with 8 bases in between. This CDR3 has 13 amino acids. The germline CDR1 and CDR2 sequences are MNHEY and SMNVEV (reference sequence). The CDR3 here is CASSRAGNTEAFF. Written as DNA, the CDR3 is TGTGCCAGCAGTCGAGCAGGGAACACTGAAGCTTTCTTT.

DNA of the CDR3: TGTGCCAGCAGACATCAAAACACAGTCTACGAGCAGTACTTC. This gives the protein CASRHQNTVYEQYF. J is TRBJ2-5 and V is TRBV11-2; D call uncertain. The J call is in doubt because the DNA end fits TRBJ2-7 better. This CDR3 comprises 14 residues. Germline V gives CDR1 SGHAT, CDR2 FQNNGV.

This rearrangement joins TRBV30 to TRBJ2-4; D may be TRBD1 (5 bases). The CDR3 totals 13 residues. With 7 bases removed from V and 0 bases from J, the gap between germline ends came to 10 bases. Germline CDR1 reads GTSNPN; CDR2 reads SVGIG (reference sequence). In DNA, the CDR3 is TGTGCCTCACAGGAGTTAGCCAAAAACATTCAGTACTTC. Translation gives CASQELAKNIQYF. The variable domain in full, with the rest retrieved from reference TRBV30 and TRBJ2-4, is SQTIHQWPATLVQPVGSPLSLECTVEGTSNPNLYWYRQAAGRGLQLLFYSVGIGQISSEVPQNLSASRPQDRQFILSSKKLLLSDSGFYLCASQELAKNIQYFGAGTRLSVL.

The rearrangement links TRBV4-3 to TRBJ2-1; 14 bases are a match to TRBD2. The J segment lost 6 bases and the V segment lost 3 bases, leaving 1 base of the junction unmatched. The CDR3 covers 15 residues. Germline CDR1 reads LGHNA; CDR2 reads YSLEER. Here the CDR3 reads CASSQGTSGGNEQFF. CDR3 bases: TGCGCCAGCAGCCAGGGGACTAGCGGGGGCAATGAGCAGTTCTTC.

J is TRBJ2-3 and V is TRBV7-2; 10 bases align to TRBD2. CDR1 is SGHTA and CDR2 is FQGNSA in the germline V gene. The CDR3 runs to 15 residues. V shed 2 bases, J shed 4 bases, and the junction held 3 bases outside the gene matches. The CDR3 is CASSLLAGVADTQYF. The CDR3 nucleotides are TGTGCCAGCAGCTTACTAGCGGGAGTGGCAGATACGCAGTATTTT.

The rearrangement links TRBV5-1 to TRBJ2-1; 16 bases are shared with TRBD2. After removal of 4 bases from V and 6 bases from J, the junction contained 7 bases not matched to a gene. This CDR3 contains 17 residues. Germline CDR1 reads SGHRS; CDR2 reads YFSETQ. The chain's CDR3 is CASSRGTSGGAGNEQFF. The DNA for the CDR3 is TGCGCCAGCAGCCGGGGGACTAGCGGGGGGGCAGGCAATGAGCAGTTCTTC.

This clone was observed once. This rearrangement joins TRBV20-1 to TRBJ2-1; unclear D gene. CDR1 and CDR2 from the germline V gene are DFQATT and SNEGSKA (reference sequence). V lost 1 base, J lost 7 bases, and 5 bases lay in between. The CDR3 is 11 residues long. CDR3 sequence reads: CSARVLNEQFF. The CDR3 DNA is TGCAGTGCTAGAGTGTTAAATGAGCAGTTCTTC.

V and J are TRBV5-6 and TRBJ2-2; TRBD1 matches at 7 bases. Germline trimming cut 4 bases from V and 0 bases from J; bases unmatched to any gene: 6. The CDR3 has 16 residues. Germline CDR1 and CDR2: SGHDT and YYEEEE. This chain's CDR3 is CASSRRTGSNTGELFF. The CDR3 DNA sequence: TGTGCCAGCAGCCGAAGGACAGGCTCGAACACCGGGGAGCTGTTTTTT.

This clone has a handful of counts. The chain uses TRBV6-5 and TRBJ2-7; 7 nucleotides line up with TRBD1. The V gene's germline CDR1 is MNHEY and CDR2 SVGAGI. V shed 0 bases, J shed 4 bases, and the junction held 6 bases outside the gene matches. The CDR3 has 15 residues. CDR3 sequence reads: CASSYSKGAWYEQYF. DNA of the CDR3: TGTGCCAGCAGTTACTCGAAGGGGGCGTGGTACGAGCAGTACTTC.

The rearrangement joins TRBV29-1 to TRBJ1-6, with D possibly being TRBD1 (6 bases). Germline CDR1 reads SQVTM; CDR2 reads ANQGSEA. This CDR3 is 13 amino acids long. Trimming took off 7 bases at V and 7 bases at J, with 14 bases between the two ends. Here the CDR3 reads CSARQDANSPLHF. CDR3 bases: TGCAGCGCCCGACAGGACGCCAATTCACCCCTCCACTTT.

This chain uses TRBV2 with TRBJ1-1, with D unclear. Germline-derived CDR1 and CDR2 are SNHLY and FYNNEI. The CDR3 sequence is 12 residues long. Deletions cut 3 bases from V and 8 bases from J, with 10 bases between. The CDR3 protein is CASSDSGWEAFF. Written as DNA, the CDR3 is TGTGCCAGCAGTGATTCGGGGTGGGAAGCTTTCTTT. The complete variable domain, with remaining parts taken from reference TRBV2 and TRBJ1-1, reads EPEVTQTPSHQVTQMGQEVILRCVPISNHLYFYWYRQILGQKVEFLVSFYNNEISEKSEIFDDQFSVERPDGSNFTLKIRSTKLEDSAMYFCASSDSGWEAFFGQGTRLTVV.

V gene TRBV30 combines with J gene TRBJ2-7, with D unresolved. The CDR3 totals 12 residues. CDR1 GTSNPN and CDR2 SVGIG come from the germline V gene (reference sequence). V lost 2 bases and J 1 base, leaving 6 bases between the germline ends. The CDR3 sequence: CAWSSGSYEQYF. CDR3 DNA sequence: TGTGCCTGGAGTTCCGGGTCCTACGAGCAGTACTTC.

This chain uses TRBV5-1 with TRBJ1-2, with D maybe TRBD1 (6 bases). Deletions cut 0 bases from V and 8 bases from J, with 14 bases between. This CDR3 is built from 14 residues. In germline, CDR1 is SGHRS, CDR2 YFSETQ. The CDR3 loop reads CASSLADRQSGYTF. CDR3 coding DNA: TGCGCCAGCAGCTTGGCCGACAGGCAGAGCGGCTACACCTTC. Full variable domain (missing parts from reference TRBV5-1 and TRBJ1-2): KAGVTQTPRYLIKTRGQQVTLSCSPISGHRSVSWYQQTPGQGLQFLFEYFSETQRNKGNFPGRFSGRQFSNSRSEMNVSTLELGDSALYLCASSLADRQSGYTFGSGTRLTVV.

This clone was seen a single time. This chain links TRBV4-3 with TRBJ2-3; 13 bases agree with TRBD2. CDR1 and CDR2 (germline): LGHNA, YSLEER. The trim removed 1 base at V and 6 bases at J, leaving 4 bases unmatched. This CDR3 has 16 residues. The CDR3: CASSQGTSGRSDTQYF. CDR3 nucleotide sequence: TGCGCCAGCAGCCAAGGGACTAGCGGGAGATCGGATACGCAGTATTTT.

The chain links TRBV9 to TRBJ2-1; 7 nucleotides line up with TRBD2. V trimming: 0 bases; J trimming: 8 bases; junction bases outside the gene matches: 14. Per the germline V gene, CDR1 is SGDLS and CDR2 is YYNGEE. This CDR3 comprises 17 residues. The DNA for the CDR3 is TGTGCCAGCAGCGTAGCGGGCGGGGGTCCCTGGACCCATGAGCAGTTCTTC. As protein: CASSVAGGGPWTHEQFF.

This clone was seen only a few times. The J gene is TRBJ2-7, the V gene TRBV19; 8 nucleotides match TRBD1. The CDR3 covers 13 residues. V was clipped by 8 bases and J by 4 bases; unmatched bases: 7. Germline CDR1 is LNHDA and CDR2 is SQIVND (reference sequence). DNA of the CDR3: TGTGCCAGTTCTCGGGACAGGTATTACGAGCAGTACTTC. This gives the protein CASSRDRYYEQYF.